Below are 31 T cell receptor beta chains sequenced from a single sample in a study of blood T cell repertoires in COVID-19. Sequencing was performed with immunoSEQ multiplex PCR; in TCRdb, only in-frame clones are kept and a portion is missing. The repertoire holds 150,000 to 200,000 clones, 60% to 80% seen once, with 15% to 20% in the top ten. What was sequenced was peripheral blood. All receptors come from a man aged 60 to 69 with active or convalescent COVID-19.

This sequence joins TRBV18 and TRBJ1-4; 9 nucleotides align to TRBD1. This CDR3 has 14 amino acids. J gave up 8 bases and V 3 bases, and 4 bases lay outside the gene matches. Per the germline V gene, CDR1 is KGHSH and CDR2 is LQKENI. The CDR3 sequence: CASSPDRGYEKLFF. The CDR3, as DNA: TGTGCCAGCTCACCGGACAGGGGTTACGAAAAACTGTTTTTT.

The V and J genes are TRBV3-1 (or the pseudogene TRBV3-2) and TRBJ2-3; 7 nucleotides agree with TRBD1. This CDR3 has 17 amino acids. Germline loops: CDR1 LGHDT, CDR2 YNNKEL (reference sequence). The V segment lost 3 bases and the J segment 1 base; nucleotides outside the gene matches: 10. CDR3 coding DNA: TGTGCCAGCAGCCATAACTACCCCCAGGGGGGCACAGATACGCAGTATTTT. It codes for CASSHNYPQGGTDTQYF.

As DNA, the CDR3 is TGTGCCAGCAGCGTAGGGTTACAGGGGGCAGCGGACGAGCAGTACTTC. Its translation is CASSVGLQGAADEQYF. The rearrangement links TRBV9 to TRBJ2-7, with 9 bases matching TRBD1. The junction had 9 bases not matched to a gene; V was cut back by 0 bases and J by 5 bases. The CDR3 has 16 residues. The V gene's germline CDR1 is SGDLS and CDR2 YYNGEE.

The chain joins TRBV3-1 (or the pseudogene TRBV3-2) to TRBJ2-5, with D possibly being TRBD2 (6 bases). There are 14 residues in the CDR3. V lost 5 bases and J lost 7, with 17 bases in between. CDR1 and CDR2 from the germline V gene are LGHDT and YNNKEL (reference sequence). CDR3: CASSSQTMGGTQYF. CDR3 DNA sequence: TGTGCCAGCAGCTCCCAGACTATGGGGGGGACCCAGTACTTC.

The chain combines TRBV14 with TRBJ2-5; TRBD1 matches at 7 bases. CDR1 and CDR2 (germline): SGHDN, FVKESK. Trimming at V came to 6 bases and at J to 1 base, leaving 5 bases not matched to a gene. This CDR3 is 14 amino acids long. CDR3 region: CASRNRGFQETQYF. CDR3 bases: TGTGCCAGCAGAAACAGGGGCTTCCAAGAGACCCAGTACTTC.

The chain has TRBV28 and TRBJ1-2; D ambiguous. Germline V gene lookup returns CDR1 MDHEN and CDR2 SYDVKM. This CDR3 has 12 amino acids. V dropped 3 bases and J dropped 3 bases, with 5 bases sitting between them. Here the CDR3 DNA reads TGTGCCAGCAGTTTGTATGACTATGGCTACACCTTC. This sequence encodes CASSLYDYGYTF.

The CDR3 is CATSDQGLANEQFF. For the CDR3, the DNA is TGTGCCACCAGTGATCAGGGACTAGCAAATGAGCAGTTCTTC. This rearrangement joins TRBV24-1 to TRBJ2-1, with 9 bases that match TRBD2. This CDR3 has 14 amino acids. Germline V CDR1 and CDR2: KGHDR, SFDVKD. Trimming removed 3 bases from V and 7 bases from J; junction bases left unmatched: 3.

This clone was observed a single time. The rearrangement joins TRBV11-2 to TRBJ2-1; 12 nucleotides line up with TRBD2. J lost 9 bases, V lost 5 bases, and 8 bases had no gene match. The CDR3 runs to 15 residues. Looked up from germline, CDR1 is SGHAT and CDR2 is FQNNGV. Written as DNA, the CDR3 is TGTGCCAGCAGCCGAGGACTAGCGGGAAGGGGTGAGCAGTTCTTC. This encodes CASSRGLAGRGEQFF.

CDR3 in amino acids: CASSFPGTSAHTDTQYF. CDR3 in DNA: TGTGCCAGCAGCTTCCCCGGGACTAGCGCCCACACAGATACGCAGTATTTT. The rearrangement joins TRBV7-9 to TRBJ2-3; 10 bases are shared with TRBD2. Germline-derived CDR1 and CDR2 are SEHNR and FQNEAQ (reference sequence). The CDR3 covers 17 residues. Trimming took 3 bases from V and 2 from J; bases not matched to a gene: 8.

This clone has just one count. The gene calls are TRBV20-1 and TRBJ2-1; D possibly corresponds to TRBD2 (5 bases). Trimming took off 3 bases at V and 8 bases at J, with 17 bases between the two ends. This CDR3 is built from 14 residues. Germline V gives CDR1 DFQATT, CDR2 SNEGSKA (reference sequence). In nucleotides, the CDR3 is TGCAGTGCTAGTGCGGACTTGAAACGCTATGAGCAGTTCTTC. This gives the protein CSASADLKRYEQFF.

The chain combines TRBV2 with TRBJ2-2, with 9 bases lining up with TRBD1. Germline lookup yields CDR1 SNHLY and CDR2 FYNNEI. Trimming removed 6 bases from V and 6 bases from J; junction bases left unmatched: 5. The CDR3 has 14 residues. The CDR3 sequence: CASRGQGGAGELFF. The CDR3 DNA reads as TGTGCCAGCAGGGGACAGGGTGGGGCCGGGGAGCTGTTTTTT.

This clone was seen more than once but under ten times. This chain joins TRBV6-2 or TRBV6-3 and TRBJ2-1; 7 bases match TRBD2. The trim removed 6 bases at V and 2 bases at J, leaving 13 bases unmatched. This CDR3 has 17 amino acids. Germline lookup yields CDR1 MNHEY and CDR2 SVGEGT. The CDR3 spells CASSPMGAGLTYNEQFF. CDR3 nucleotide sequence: TGTGCCAGCAGCCCGATGGGAGCGGGATTAACCTACAATGAGCAGTTCTTC.

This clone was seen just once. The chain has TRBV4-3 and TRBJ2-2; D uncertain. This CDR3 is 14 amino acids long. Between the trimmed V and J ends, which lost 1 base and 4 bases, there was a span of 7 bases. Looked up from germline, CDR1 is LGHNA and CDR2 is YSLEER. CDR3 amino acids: CASSQGLLTGELFF. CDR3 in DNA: TGCGCCAGCAGCCAAGGGTTACTCACCGGGGAGCTGTTTTTT.

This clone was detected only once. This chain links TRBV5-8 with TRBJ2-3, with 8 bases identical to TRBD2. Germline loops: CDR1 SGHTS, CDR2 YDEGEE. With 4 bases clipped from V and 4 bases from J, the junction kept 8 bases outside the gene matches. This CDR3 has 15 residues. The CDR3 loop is CASSAGTRPSDTQYF. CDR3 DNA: TGTGCCAGCAGCGCCGGGACTAGGCCTTCAGATACGCAGTATTTT.

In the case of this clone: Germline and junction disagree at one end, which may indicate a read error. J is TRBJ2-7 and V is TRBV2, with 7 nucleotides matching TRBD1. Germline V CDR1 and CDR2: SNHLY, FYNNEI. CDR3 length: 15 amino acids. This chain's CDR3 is CASSEAIRLLTGWNF. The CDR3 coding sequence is TGTGCCAGCAGTGAAGCTATTCGCCTTCTGACAGGGTGGAACTTC.

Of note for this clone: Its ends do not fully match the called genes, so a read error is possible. The CDR3, as DNA: TGCGCCAGCAGTCATATGACAGCAAAATGCTACGAGCGGTACTTC. It is translated as CASSHMTAKCYERYF. The chain links TRBV23-1 to TRBJ2-7, with D possibly TRBD1 on 5 matching bases. TRBV23-1 is treated as an ORF (open reading frame) with a function not yet certain. This CDR3 contains 15 residues.

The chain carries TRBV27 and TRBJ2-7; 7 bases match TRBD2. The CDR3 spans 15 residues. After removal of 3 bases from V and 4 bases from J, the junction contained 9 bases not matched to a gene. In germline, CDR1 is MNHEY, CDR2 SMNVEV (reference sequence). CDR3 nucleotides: TGTGCCAGCAGTTTCCGGGCGGGAGTAACGTACGAGCAGTACTTC. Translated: CASSFRAGVTYEQYF.

The CDR3 sequence: CASSFQSSHRDTNTGELFF. The CDR3 coding sequence is TGTGCCAGCAGCTTTCAGTCCTCCCACAGGGACACGAACACCGGGGAGCTGTTTTTT. The rearrangement uses TRBV7-9 and TRBJ2-2; a possible D gene is TRBD1 (6 bases). The CDR3 has 19 residues. V lost 3 bases and J lost 0, with 20 bases in between. The germline V gene has CDR1 SEHNR and CDR2 FQNEAQ (reference sequence).

The CDR3 region is CASSNLGFNQPQHF. The CDR3 nucleotides read TGTGCCAGTAGTAACCTCGGTTTCAATCAGCCCCAGCATTTT. This chain links TRBV19 with TRBJ1-5; unclear D gene. Germline CDR1 is LNHDA and CDR2 is SQIVND (reference sequence). Trimming left V 4 bases short and J 3 bases short, with 10 bases between. CDR3 size: 14 residues.

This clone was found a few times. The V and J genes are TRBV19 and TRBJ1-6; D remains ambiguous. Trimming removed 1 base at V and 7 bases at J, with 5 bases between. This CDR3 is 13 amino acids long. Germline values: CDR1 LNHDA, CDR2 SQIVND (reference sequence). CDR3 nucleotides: TGTGCCAGTAGTATAGGCAGGAATTCACCCCTCCACTTT. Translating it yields CASSIGRNSPLHF.

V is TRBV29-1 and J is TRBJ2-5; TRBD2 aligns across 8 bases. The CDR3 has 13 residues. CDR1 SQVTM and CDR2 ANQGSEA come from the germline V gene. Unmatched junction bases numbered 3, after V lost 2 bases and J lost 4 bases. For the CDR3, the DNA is TGCAGCGTTGAACAGGCGGGAGGAGAGACCCAGTACTTC. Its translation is CSVEQAGGETQYF.

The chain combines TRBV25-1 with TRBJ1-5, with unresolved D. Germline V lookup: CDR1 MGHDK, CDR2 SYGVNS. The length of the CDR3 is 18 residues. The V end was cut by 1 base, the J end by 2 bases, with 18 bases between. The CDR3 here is CASSELNPGAEGNQPQHF. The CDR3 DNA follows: TGTGCCAGCAGTGAATTGAACCCAGGAGCGGAGGGCAATCAGCCCCAGCATTTT.

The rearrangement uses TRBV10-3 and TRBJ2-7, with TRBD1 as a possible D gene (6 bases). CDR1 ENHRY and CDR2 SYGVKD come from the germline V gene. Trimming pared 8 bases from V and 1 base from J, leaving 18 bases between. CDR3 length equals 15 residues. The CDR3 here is CAILTRDTYSYEQYF. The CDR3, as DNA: TGTGCCATCCTTACCCGGGACACCTATTCCTACGAGCAGTACTTC.

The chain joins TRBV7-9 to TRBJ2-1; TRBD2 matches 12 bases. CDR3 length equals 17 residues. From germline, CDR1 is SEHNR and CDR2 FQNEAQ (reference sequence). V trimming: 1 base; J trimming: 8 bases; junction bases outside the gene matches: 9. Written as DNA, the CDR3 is TGTGCCAGCAGCTTAGGCCGACTAGCGGGAGATGTCGATGAGCAGTTCTTC. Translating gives CASSLGRLAGDVDEQFF.

This chain's CDR3 is CASSLSRGMSYGYTF. DNA for the CDR3: TGTGCCAGCAGTTTATCTAGGGGTATGAGCTATGGCTACACCTTC. J is TRBJ1-2 and V is TRBV27; D possibly corresponds to TRBD1 (5 bases). The germline V and J ends were trimmed by 0 bases and 4 bases, with 12 bases remaining between them. The V gene's germline CDR1 is MNHEY and CDR2 SMNVEV (reference sequence). The CDR3 consists of 15 residues.

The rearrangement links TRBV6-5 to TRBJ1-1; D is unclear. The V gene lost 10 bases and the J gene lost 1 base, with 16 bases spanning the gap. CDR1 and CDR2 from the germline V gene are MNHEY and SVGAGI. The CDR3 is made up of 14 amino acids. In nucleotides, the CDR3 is TGTGCCACCGGTACCTGGGAGAAGAACACTGAAGCTTTCTTT. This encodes CATGTWEKNTEAFF.

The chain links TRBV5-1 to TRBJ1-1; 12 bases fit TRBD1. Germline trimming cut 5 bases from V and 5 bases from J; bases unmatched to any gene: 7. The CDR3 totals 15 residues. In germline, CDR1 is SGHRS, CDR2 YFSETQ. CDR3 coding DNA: TGCGCCAGCAGGGGCGGGACAGGGGGCGAAACTGAAGCTTTCTTT. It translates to CASRGGTGGETEAFF.

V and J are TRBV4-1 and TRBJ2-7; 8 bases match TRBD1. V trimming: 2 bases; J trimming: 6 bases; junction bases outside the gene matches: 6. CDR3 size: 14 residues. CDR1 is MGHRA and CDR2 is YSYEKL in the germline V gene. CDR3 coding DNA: TGCGCCAGCAGCCAAAGACAGGGACAGGTCGAGCAGTACTTC. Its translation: CASSQRQGQVEQYF.

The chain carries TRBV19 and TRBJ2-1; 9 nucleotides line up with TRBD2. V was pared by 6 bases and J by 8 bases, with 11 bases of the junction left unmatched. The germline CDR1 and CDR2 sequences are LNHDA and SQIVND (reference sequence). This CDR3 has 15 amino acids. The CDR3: CASSRSGSGGYEQFF. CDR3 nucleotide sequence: TGTGCCAGTAGCCGTAGCGGGAGCGGGGGGTATGAGCAGTTCTTC.

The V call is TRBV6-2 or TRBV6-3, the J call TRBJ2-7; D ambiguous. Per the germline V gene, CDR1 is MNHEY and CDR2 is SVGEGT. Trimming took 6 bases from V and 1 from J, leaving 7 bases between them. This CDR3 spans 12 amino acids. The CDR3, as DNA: TGTGCCAGCAGCCCCCCGTCCTACGAGCAGTACTTC. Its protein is CASSPPSYEQYF.

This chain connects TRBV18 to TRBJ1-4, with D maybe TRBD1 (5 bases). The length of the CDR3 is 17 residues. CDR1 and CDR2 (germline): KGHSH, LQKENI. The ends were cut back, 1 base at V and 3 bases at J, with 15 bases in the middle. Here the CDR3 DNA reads TGTGCCAGCTCACCACGGGGCCAGCCCGCGGCTAATGAAAAACTGTTTTTT. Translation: CASSPRGQPAANEKLFF.